What follows describes a single TCR beta chain. The CDR3 runs to 13 residues. The V and J ends lost 4 bases and 2 bases respectively, with 9 bases between them. The germline V gene encodes CDR1 SNHLY and CDR2 FYNNEI. These data are taken from a study of cytotoxic CD8 clonotypes in ibrutinib-treated CLL. As for the study in general: Outcomes included 24 partial and 2 complete responses; after median roughly 69 months, roughly 14 stayed remitted and approximately 12 progressed.

The repertoire was sequenced with immunoSEQ multiplex PCR; TCRdb's copy has only in-frame clones and lacks some. The sample consists of some 100,000 clones, roughly 60% of them appearing once. This specimen consisted of PBMCs, obtained after 24 months of ibrutinib treatment. The chain combines TRBV2 with TRBJ2-7; D unresolved. This TCR was recovered from a human donor with chronic lymphocytic leukemia. The CDR3 nucleotides are TGTGCCAGCAGTGTTCGGTTTGCCTACGAGCAGTACTTC. Protein product: CASSVRFAYEQYF.